The 21 T cell receptor beta chains reported below all come from one sample, sequenced in a study of cytomegalovirus exposure and HLA in healthy donors. Only in-frame clones appear in the TCRdb table, and some are missing; sequencing was by immunoSEQ multiplex PCR. The table records about 250,000 clones, roughly 87% of them present only once. The sample was PBMCs. The source of these receptors is a man between 18 and 29 years old in good health and CMV-seropositive.

The chain combines TRBV19 with TRBJ1-5; D gene ambiguous. CDR1 LNHDA and CDR2 SQIVND come from the germline V gene (reference sequence). V was shortened by 5 bases and J by 9 bases, with 14 bases between the two germline ends. The CDR3 extends over 13 amino acids. For the CDR3, the DNA is TGTGCCAGTAGTTCTATGCCGACTCGGCCCCAGCATTTT. This sequence encodes CASSSMPTRPQHF.

This rearrangement joins TRBV14 to TRBJ2-7; 7 positions agree with TRBD2. Germline CDR1 SGHDN, CDR2 FVKESK. V lost 2 bases to trimming and J lost 10 bases; unmatched junction nucleotides: 8. The CDR3 loop spans 13 amino acids. The CDR3 loop reads CASSQSPGGKQYF. In nucleotides, the CDR3 is TGTGCCAGCAGCCAAAGCCCGGGAGGAAAACAGTACTTC.

The chain employs TRBV6-5 and TRBJ1-2; D not resolved. Germline V gene lookup returns CDR1 MNHEY and CDR2 SVGAGI. The CDR3 length is 13 residues. Trimming took 1 base from V and 0 from J, leaving 3 bases between them. CDR3 loop: CASSYLANYGYTF. For the CDR3, the DNA is TGTGCCAGCAGTTACTTAGCTAACTATGGCTACACCTTC.

CDR3 DNA: TGTGCCAGCAGTTTAACTAGCGGAAACACCGGGGAGCTGTTTTTT. Its translation is CASSLTSGNTGELFF. The rearrangement joins TRBV2 to TRBJ2-2; 8 bases fit TRBD2. The length of the CDR3 is 15 residues. V gave up 5 bases and J gave up 2 bases; unmatched junction bases: 4. CDR1 and CDR2 (germline): SNHLY, FYNNEI.

The rearrangement joins TRBV5-1 to TRBJ2-2, with 8 bases that match TRBD1. CDR1 and CDR2 (germline): SGHRS, YFSETQ. V trimming: 2 bases; J trimming: 1 base; junction bases outside the gene matches: 1. CDR3 length: 15 residues. CDR3 protein: CASSLQGENTGELFF. Written as DNA, the CDR3 is TGCGCCAGCAGCTTACAGGGGGAGAACACCGGGGAGCTGTTTTTT.

In this sample, this clone turned up once. The rearrangement joins TRBV20-1 to TRBJ2-7; 8 bases fit TRBD1. This CDR3 spans 11 amino acids. Germline lookup yields CDR1 DFQATT and CDR2 SNEGSKA (reference sequence). The DNA for the CDR3 is TGCAGCGCGGACAGGGCCAACGAGCAGTACTTC. Translated, it gives CSADRANEQYF.

The rearrangement joins TRBV5-4 to TRBJ2-3; D gene unclear. The CDR3 covers 12 residues. Germline values: CDR1 SGHNT, CDR2 YYREEE (reference sequence). The germline V and J ends were trimmed by 4 bases and 2 bases, with 5 bases remaining between them. CDR3 nucleotide sequence: TGTGCCAGCAGCCGAATCACAGATACGCAGTATTTT. It encodes CASSRITDTQYF. The whole variable domain, remainder taken from reference TRBV5-4 and TRBJ2-3, is ETGVTQSPTHLIKTRGQQVTLRCSSQSGHNTVSWYQQALGQGPQFIFQYYREEENGRGNFPPRFSGLQFPNYSSELNVNALELDDSALYLCASSRITDTQYFGPGTRLTVL.

The chain uses TRBV29-1 and TRBJ2-1, with D perhaps TRBD1 (6 bases). V lost 7 bases to trimming and J lost 4 bases, with 11 bases between them. Germline V gives CDR1 SQVTM, CDR2 ANQGSEA. This CDR3 has 12 residues. The CDR3 reads CSGLTGYNEQFF. The CDR3 nucleotides read TGCAGCGGCCTAACAGGGTACAATGAGCAGTTCTTC.

The rearrangement joins TRBV5-3 to TRBJ2-1; 11 bases agree with TRBD2. TRBV5-3 is an ORF, with its function uncertain. This CDR3 region has 16 residues. J gave up 6 bases and V 5 bases, and 10 bases lay outside the gene matches. The CDR3 sequence: CARRVPGLAGRNEQFF. The CDR3 DNA is TGTGCCAGAAGGGTCCCCGGACTAGCGGGCCGCAATGAGCAGTTCTTC.

This clone was seen only once. The rearrangement links TRBV2 to TRBJ2-7; TRBD1 agrees at 12 bases. CDR1 and CDR2 (germline): SNHLY, FYNNEI. The CDR3 totals 14 residues. The ends lost 5 bases at V and 5 bases at J; junction bases unmatched: 4. In nucleotides, the CDR3 is TGTGCCAGCAGTTCCGGGACAGGGGGCAACGAGCAGTACTTC. The encoded protein is CASSSGTGGNEQYF.

The chain has TRBV5-1 and TRBJ1-4; D is unclear. The germline V gene has CDR1 SGHRS and CDR2 YFSETQ. The CDR3 runs to 15 residues. V gave up 0 bases and J gave up 6 bases, with 12 bases separating them. The CDR3 loop is CASSLDRSRDEKLFF. The CDR3 DNA sequence: TGCGCCAGCAGCTTGGACCGATCCCGGGATGAAAAACTGTTTTTT.

The chain's CDR3 is CASSRSGHPYEQYF. The CDR3 nucleotides read TGTGCCAGCAGTCGCTCGGGACATCCCTACGAGCAGTACTTC. The chain combines TRBV27 with TRBJ2-7, with a possible D match to TRBD1 (6 bases). The CDR3 totals 14 residues. The germline V gene encodes CDR1 MNHEY and CDR2 SMNVEV (reference sequence). Trimming removed 5 bases at V and 2 bases at J, with 13 bases between.

This chain connects TRBV30 to TRBJ1-2; tentative D call: TRBD1 (5 bases). CDR1 is GTSNPN and CDR2 is SVGIG in the germline V gene (reference sequence). Trimming took off 0 bases at V and 7 bases at J, with 9 bases between the two ends. The CDR3 extends over 12 amino acids. This CDR3 reads CAWSVGLPGYTF. The CDR3, as DNA: TGTGCCTGGAGTGTGGGGCTACCTGGCTACACCTTC.

This clone appeared a few times. Other DNA sequences in this sample translate to the same CDR3. This CDR3 is CASSDSVGSYNEQFF. The CDR3 DNA reads TGTGCCAGCAGTGACTCGGTGGGCTCCTACAATGAGCAGTTCTTC. This chain uses TRBV6-4 with TRBJ2-1; no reliable D call. Trimming pared 0 bases from V and 0 bases from J, leaving 6 bases between. This CDR3 has 15 amino acids. Germline CDR1 MRHNA, CDR2 SNTAGT.

This clone was picked up one time. The chain is built from TRBV7-9 and TRBJ2-7, with TRBD1 as a possible D gene (6 bases). The germline V gene encodes CDR1 SEHNR and CDR2 FQNEAQ (reference sequence). Trimming shortened V by 5 bases and J by 4 bases, and 15 bases separated the two germline ends. The CDR3 is 14 amino acids. CDR3 in amino acids: CASSPRQEYYEQYF. CDR3 sequence (DNA): TGTGCCAGCAGCCCTCGACAGGAGTATTACGAGCAGTACTTC.

Regarding this clone: This sample includes further DNA sequences coding for the same CDR3. V is TRBV6-5 and J is TRBJ2-3; D unclear. V lost 6 bases, J lost 0 bases, and 4 bases lay in between. Germline V CDR1 and CDR2: MNHEY, SVGAGI. This CDR3 is 12 amino acids long. The DNA for the CDR3 is TGTGCCAGCAGGAGTAGCACAGATACGCAGTATTTT. Translation gives CASRSSTDTQYF.

The CDR3, as DNA: TGCGCCAGCAGCTTGGTACTAGCGGGATCTGGTGGGGGAAACATTCAGTACTTC. Protein sequence: CASSLVLAGSGGGNIQYF. The genes are TRBV5-1 and TRBJ2-4; 10 bases are shared with TRBD2. The V and J ends lost 0 bases and 6 bases, in that order; junction bases with no gene match: 12. The CDR3 contains 18 residues. CDR1 is SGHRS, CDR2 YFSETQ, per germline.

The gene calls are TRBV7-9 and TRBJ2-1; D is possibly TRBD2 (5 bases). V lost 4 bases and J 13 bases, leaving 23 bases between the germline ends. The CDR3 totals 15 residues. Germline V gene data show CDR1 as SEHNR and CDR2 as FQNEAQ (reference sequence). The CDR3, as DNA: TGTGCCAGCAGCTCCCTCCCGGGGTCTCCGGTGGGTCAGTTCTTC. Translation gives CASSSLPGSPVGQFF.

The chain joins TRBV30 to TRBJ1-1; D is undetermined. Germline CDR1 is GTSNPN and CDR2 is SVGIG (reference sequence). The CDR3 is 12 amino acids. The CDR3 DNA sequence: TGTGTCGCGAACCGGGGAAACACTGAAGCTTTCTTT. Protein: CVANRGNTEAFF.

Concerning this clone itself: Other nucleotide sequences in the sample specify the same CDR3. This chain uses TRBV11-2 with TRBJ2-1; the match to TRBD2 covers 11 bases. Germline V CDR1 and CDR2: SGHAT, FQNNGV. The CDR3 loop spans 15 amino acids. V trimming: 2 bases; J trimming: 4 bases; junction bases outside the gene matches: 1. The DNA for the CDR3 is TGTGCCAGCAGCTTAAGACTAGCGGGGTACAATGAGCAGTTCTTC. Translated, it gives CASSLRLAGYNEQFF. Variable domain in full (rest from reference TRBV11-2 and TRBJ2-1): EAGVAQSPRYKIIEKRQSVAFWCNPISGHATLYWYQQILGQGPKLLIQFQNNGVVDDSQLPKDRFSAERLKGVDSTLKIQPAKLEDSAVYLCASSLRLAGYNEQFFGPGTRLTVL.

The rearrangement links TRBV6-1 to TRBJ1-1, with 7 bases fitting TRBD1. With V trimmed by 5 bases and J by 8 bases, 11 bases remained unmatched. The germline V gene has CDR1 MNHNS and CDR2 SASEGT. The CDR3 is 14 residues long. The CDR3 region is CASSTRTGLREAFF. Here the CDR3 DNA reads TGTGCCAGCAGTACGCGGACAGGACTAAGGGAAGCTTTCTTT.